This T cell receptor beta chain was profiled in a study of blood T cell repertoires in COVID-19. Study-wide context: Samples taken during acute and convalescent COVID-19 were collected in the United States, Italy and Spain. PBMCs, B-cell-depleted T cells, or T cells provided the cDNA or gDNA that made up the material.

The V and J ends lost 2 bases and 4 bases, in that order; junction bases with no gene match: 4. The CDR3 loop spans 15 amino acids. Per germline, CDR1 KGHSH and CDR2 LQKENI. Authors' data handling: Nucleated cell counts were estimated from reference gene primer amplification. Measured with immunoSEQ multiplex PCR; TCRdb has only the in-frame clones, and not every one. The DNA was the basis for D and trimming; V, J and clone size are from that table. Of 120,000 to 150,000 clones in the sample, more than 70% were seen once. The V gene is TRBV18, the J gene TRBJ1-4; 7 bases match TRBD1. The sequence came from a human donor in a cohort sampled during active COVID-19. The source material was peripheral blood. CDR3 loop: CASSPRTGLNEKLFF. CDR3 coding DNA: TGTGCCAGCTCACCAAGGACAGGCCTTAATGAAAAACTGTTTTTT. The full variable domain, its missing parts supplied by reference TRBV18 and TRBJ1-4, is NAGVMQNPRHLVRRRGQEARLRCSPMKGHSHVYWYRQLPEEGLKFMVYLQKENIIDESGMPKERFSAEFPKEGPSILRIQQVVRGDSAAYFCASSPRTGLNEKLFFGSGTQLSVL.